Sequencing of this T cell receptor (beta chain) was carried out in a study of blood T cell repertoires in COVID-19. Turning to the study itself: Samples came from the United States, Italy and Spain, spanning acute and convalescent COVID-19. In each case, the material was cDNA or gDNA derived from T cells, B-cell-depleted T cells, or PBMCs.

Germline CDR1 is SQVTM and CDR2 is ANQGSEA. V lost 7 bases, J lost 6 bases, and 8 bases stayed unmatched. The CDR3 is 12 residues long. TCRdb's table, derived via immunoSEQ multiplex PCR, lists solely in-frame clones and lacks some. The sample lists about 24,000 clones; about nine tenths were seen once. The source of this sequence is a man aged 50-60 years with active COVID-19. Sequenced sample: peripheral blood. The gene calls are TRBV29-1 and TRBJ2-7, with TRBD2 matching over 8 bases. The CDR3 spells CSAGSSGVEQYF. In nucleotides, the CDR3 is TGCAGCGCCGGAAGTAGCGGGGTCGAGCAGTACTTC.